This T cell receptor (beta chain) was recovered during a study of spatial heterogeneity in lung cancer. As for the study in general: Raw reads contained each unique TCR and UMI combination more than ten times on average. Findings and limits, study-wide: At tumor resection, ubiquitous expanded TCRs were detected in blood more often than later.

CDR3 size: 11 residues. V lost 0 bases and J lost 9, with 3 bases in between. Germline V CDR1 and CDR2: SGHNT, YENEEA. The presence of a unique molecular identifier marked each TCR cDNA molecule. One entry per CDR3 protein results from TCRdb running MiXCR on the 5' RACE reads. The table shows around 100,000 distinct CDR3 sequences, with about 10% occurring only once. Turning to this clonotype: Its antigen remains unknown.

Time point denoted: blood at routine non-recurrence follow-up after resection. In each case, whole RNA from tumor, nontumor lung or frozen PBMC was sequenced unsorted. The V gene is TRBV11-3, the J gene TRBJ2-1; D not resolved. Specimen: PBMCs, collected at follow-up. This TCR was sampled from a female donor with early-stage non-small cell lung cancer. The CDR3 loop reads CASSLDSEQFF. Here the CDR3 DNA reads TGTGCCAGCAGCTTAGATAGTGAGCAGTTCTTC. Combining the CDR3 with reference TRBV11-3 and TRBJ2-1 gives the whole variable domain EAGVVQSPRYKIIEKKQPVAFWCNPISGHNTLYWYLQNLGQGPELLIRYENEEAVDDSQLPKDRFSAERLKGVDSTLKIQPAELGDSAVYLCASSLDSEQFFGPGTRLTVL.